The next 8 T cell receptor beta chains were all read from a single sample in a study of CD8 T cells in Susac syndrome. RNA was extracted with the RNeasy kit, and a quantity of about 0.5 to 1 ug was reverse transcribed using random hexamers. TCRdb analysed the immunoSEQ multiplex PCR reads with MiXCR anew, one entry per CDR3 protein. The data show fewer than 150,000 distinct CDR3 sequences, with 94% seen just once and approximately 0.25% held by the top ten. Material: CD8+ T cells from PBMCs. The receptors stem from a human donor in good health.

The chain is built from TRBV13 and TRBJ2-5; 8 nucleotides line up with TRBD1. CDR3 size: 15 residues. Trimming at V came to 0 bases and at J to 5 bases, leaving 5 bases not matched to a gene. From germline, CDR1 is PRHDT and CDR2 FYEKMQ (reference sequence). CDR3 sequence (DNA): TGTGCCAGCAGCTTAGGAACAGGGGGAAAGGAGACCCAGTACTTC. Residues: CASSLGTGGKETQYF. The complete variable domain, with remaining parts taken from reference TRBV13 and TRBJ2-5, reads AAGVIQSPRHLIKEKRETATLKCYPIPRHDTVYWYQQGPGQDPQFLISFYEKMQSDKGSIPDRFSAQQFSDYHSELNMSSLELGDSALYFCASSLGTGGKETQYFGPGTRLLVL.

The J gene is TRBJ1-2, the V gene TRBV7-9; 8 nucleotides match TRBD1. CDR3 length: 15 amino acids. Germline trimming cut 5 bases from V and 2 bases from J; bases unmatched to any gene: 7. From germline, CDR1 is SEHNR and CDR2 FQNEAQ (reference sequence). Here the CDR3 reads CASSGDRGVNYGYTF. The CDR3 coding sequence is TGTGCCAGCAGCGGCGACAGGGGCGTCAACTATGGCTACACCTTC.

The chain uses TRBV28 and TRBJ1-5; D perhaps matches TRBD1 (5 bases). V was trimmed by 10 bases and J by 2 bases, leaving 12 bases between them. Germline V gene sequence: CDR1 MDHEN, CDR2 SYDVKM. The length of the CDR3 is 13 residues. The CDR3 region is CATLGRGNQPQHF. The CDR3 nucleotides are TGTGCCACCCTGGGCAGGGGCAATCAGCCCCAGCATTTT.

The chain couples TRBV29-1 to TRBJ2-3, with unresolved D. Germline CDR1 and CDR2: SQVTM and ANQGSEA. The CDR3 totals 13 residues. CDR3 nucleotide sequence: TGCAGTGTCGGCGACCCTTGGGCGGATACGCAGTATTTT. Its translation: CSVGDPWADTQYF.

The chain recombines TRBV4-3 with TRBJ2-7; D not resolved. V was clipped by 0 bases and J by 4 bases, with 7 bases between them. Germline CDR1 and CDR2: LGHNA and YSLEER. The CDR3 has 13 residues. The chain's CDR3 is CASSQEEAYEQYF. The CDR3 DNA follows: TGCGCCAGCAGCCAAGAGGAAGCGTACGAGCAGTACTTC.

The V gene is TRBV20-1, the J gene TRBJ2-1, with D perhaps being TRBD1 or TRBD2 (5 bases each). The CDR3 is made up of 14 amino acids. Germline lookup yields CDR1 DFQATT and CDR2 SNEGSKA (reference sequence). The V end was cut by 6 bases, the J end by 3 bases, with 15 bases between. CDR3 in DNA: TGCAGTGCAGAGGGACGTCTAGACTACAATGAGCAGTTCTTC. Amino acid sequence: CSAEGRLDYNEQFF.

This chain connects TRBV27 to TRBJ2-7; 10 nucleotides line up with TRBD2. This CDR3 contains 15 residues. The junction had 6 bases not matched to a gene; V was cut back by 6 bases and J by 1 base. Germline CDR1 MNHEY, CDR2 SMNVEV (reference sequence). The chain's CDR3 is CASREGTSVSYEQYF. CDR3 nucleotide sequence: TGTGCCAGCAGGGAAGGGACTAGCGTTTCCTACGAGCAGTACTTC.

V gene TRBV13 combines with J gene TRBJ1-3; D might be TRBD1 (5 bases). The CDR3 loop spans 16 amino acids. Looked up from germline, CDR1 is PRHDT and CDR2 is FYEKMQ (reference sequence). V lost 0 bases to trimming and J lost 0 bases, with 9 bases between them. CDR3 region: CASSLGQEDSGNTIYF. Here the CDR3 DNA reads TGTGCCAGCAGCTTAGGACAGGAAGACTCTGGAAACACCATATATTTT.